These 26 T cell receptor beta chains originate from one sample sequenced in a study of control samples from healthy donors and cancer patients. Clones were sequenced by immunoSEQ multiplex PCR, and TCRdb holds only the in-frame ones, with some missing. The sample comprises about 130,000 clones, 88% of which are singletons, and 3.2% rests with the top ten. Source material: blood. The receptors stem from a man in his forties or fifties in good health.

V usage is TRBV7-6 and J usage is TRBJ2-7, with D maybe TRBD1 (6 bases). Trimming shortened V by 1 base and J by 7 bases, and 14 bases separated the two germline ends. Germline values: CDR1 SGHVS, CDR2 FNYEAQ. The CDR3 length is 14 residues. The CDR3 DNA reads as TGTGCCAGCAGCTTAGGGTACAGGGTGGGGGAGCAGTACTTC. It codes for CASSLGYRVGEQYF.

J is TRBJ1-3 and V is TRBV5-4; D gene unclear. The CDR3 loop spans 14 amino acids. Trimming removed 3 bases at V and 4 bases at J, with 11 bases between. Germline V gives CDR1 SGHNT, CDR2 YYREEE (reference sequence). CDR3 loop: CASSSQSRGNTIYF. The CDR3 coding sequence is TGTGCCAGCAGCTCTCAGTCCAGGGGAAACACCATATATTTT.

The J gene is TRBJ1-1, the V gene TRBV5-1; D uncertain. V lost 4 bases and J 10 bases, leaving 17 bases between the germline ends. The CDR3 loop spans 13 amino acids. The germline V gene encodes CDR1 SGHRS and CDR2 YFSETQ. The CDR3 is CASSPPDRRVAFF. The CDR3 nucleotides are TGCGCCAGCAGCCCCCCGGACCGGCGTGTAGCTTTCTTT.

This clone showed up just once. The chain has TRBV10-2 and TRBJ2-3, with a weak D call TRBD2 (5 bases). The CDR3 extends over 16 amino acids. CDR1 WSHSY and CDR2 SAAADI come from the germline V gene. Trimming pared 3 bases from V and 5 bases from J, leaving 18 bases between. The chain's CDR3 is CASSENAGRPGDTQYF. DNA for the CDR3: TGCGCCAGCAGTGAAAATGCGGGTCGCCCGGGAGATACGCAGTATTTT.

Here the CDR3 DNA reads TGTGCCAGCAGCCATTTGTGGGACACTGAAGCTTTCTTT. Translation: CASSHLWDTEAFF. This rearrangement joins TRBV7-3 to TRBJ1-1; D remains ambiguous. Trimming took 5 bases from V and 3 from J, leaving 10 bases between them. CDR1 SGHTA and CDR2 FQGTGA come from the germline V gene. CDR3 size: 13 residues.

The chain employs TRBV9 and TRBJ2-1; D possibly corresponds to TRBD1 (6 bases). Germline assignment: CDR1 SGDLS and CDR2 YYNGEE. CDR3 length: 16 residues. Trimming left V 4 bases short and J 2 bases short, with 16 bases between. CDR3 sequence: CASSPEGQATYNEQFF. The DNA of the CDR3 is TGTGCCAGCAGCCCAGAGGGACAAGCCACCTACAATGAGCAGTTCTTC.

The rearrangement links TRBV30 to TRBJ1-2, with TRBD1 matching 8 bases. V dropped 4 bases and J dropped 4; count of bases not matched to a gene: 5. Germline V gene sequence: CDR1 GTSNPN, CDR2 SVGIG (reference sequence). The CDR3 is made up of 13 amino acids. CDR3 protein: CAWTRTGGYGYTF. In DNA form, the CDR3 reads TGTGCCTGGACCCGCACAGGGGGCTATGGCTACACCTTC.

The genes are TRBV30 and TRBJ1-2; D is possibly TRBD1 (6 bases). Trimming stripped 4 bases from V and 4 bases from J, with 13 bases between. This CDR3 is 13 amino acids long. Per the germline V gene, CDR1 is GTSNPN and CDR2 is SVGIG (reference sequence). CDR3 DNA: TGTGCCTGGAATGGAGGGGGGTCCTATGGCTACACCTTC. Translation gives CAWNGGGSYGYTF.

V usage is TRBV27 and J usage is TRBJ1-1; TRBD1 is a possible D gene (5 bases). V lost 8 bases and J 5 bases, leaving 15 bases between the germline ends. Germline loops: CDR1 MNHEY, CDR2 SMNVEV (reference sequence). This CDR3 has 13 amino acids. The CDR3 loop reads CASGRRGGTEAFF. The CDR3, as DNA: TGTGCCAGCGGTCGTAGGGGCGGTACTGAAGCTTTCTTT.

The CDR3 bases are TGTGCCAGCTCACCACCGTATCTCGCCCGGGCCAGTCCGTGGAGGGGAGATGGAAACACCATATATTTT. It translates to CASSPPYLARASPWRGDGNTIYF. The chain is built from TRBV18 and TRBJ1-3; D is possibly TRBD1 (5 bases). The CDR3 is 23 amino acids. The V gene lost 0 bases and the J gene lost 3 bases, with 33 bases spanning the gap. Germline V gives CDR1 KGHSH, CDR2 LQKENI.

The chain carries TRBV4-1 and TRBJ1-2; D unclear. V lost 0 bases to trimming and J lost 4 bases, with 21 bases between them. Looked up from germline, CDR1 is MGHRA and CDR2 is YSYEKL. The CDR3 length is 18 residues. The CDR3 protein is CASSQDLLGSAMRYGYTF. The CDR3 coding sequence is TGCGCCAGCAGCCAAGACCTACTGGGCAGCGCCATGCGCTATGGCTACACCTTC.

V and J are TRBV5-1 and TRBJ2-5; TRBD1 aligns across 7 bases. The CDR3 covers 15 residues. Looked up from germline, CDR1 is SGHRS and CDR2 is YFSETQ. With 0 bases clipped from V and 4 bases from J, the junction kept 6 bases outside the gene matches. In DNA form, the CDR3 reads TGCGCCAGCAGCTTGGCAGCGACAGGGATAGAGACCCAGTACTTC. Translation gives CASSLAATGIETQYF.

This rearrangement joins TRBV5-1 to TRBJ2-3; a weak D match, TRBD1 (5 bases). CDR1 is SGHRS, CDR2 YFSETQ, per germline. V lost 5 bases to trimming and J lost 2 bases, with 9 bases between them. The CDR3 consists of 13 residues. For the CDR3, the DNA is TGCGCCAGCAGGGGGCCCCCCACAGATACGCAGTATTTT. The encoded protein is CASRGPPTDTQYF.

The chain employs TRBV7-9 and TRBJ1-2, with no clear D. The CDR3 has 14 residues. V was cut by 1 base and J by 5 bases, with 11 bases left in between. The germline CDR1 and CDR2 sequences are SEHNR and FQNEAQ (reference sequence). The CDR3 region has the DNA TGTGCCAGCAGCTTAGAGGGCAACCGTTATGGCTACACCTTC. The encoded protein is CASSLEGNRYGYTF.

This clone was detected only once. The chain has TRBV11-3 and TRBJ2-1; no definite D call. From germline, CDR1 is SGHNT and CDR2 YENEEA. CDR3 size: 13 residues. Trimming pared 5 bases from V and 4 bases from J, leaving 9 bases between. CDR3 in amino acids: CASSIDEYNEQFF. DNA of the CDR3: TGTGCCAGCAGCATCGACGAATACAATGAGCAGTTCTTC. Supplemented by reference TRBV11-3 and TRBJ2-1, the full variable domain reads EAGVVQSPRYKIIEKKQPVAFWCNPISGHNTLYWYLQNLGQGPELLIRYENEEAVDDSQLPKDRFSAERLKGVDSTLKIQPAELGDSAVYLCASSIDEYNEQFFGPGTRLTVL.

The CDR3 DNA follows: TGCGCCAGCAGCCAGAAAGGACCGAATCGAAGGAACACCGGGGAGCTGTTTTTT. This gives the protein CASSQKGPNRRNTGELFF. The chain combines TRBV5-1 with TRBJ2-2; D remains unclear. Germline CDR1 and CDR2: SGHRS and YFSETQ. Trimming pared 4 bases from V and 1 base from J, leaving 20 bases between. This CDR3 has 18 amino acids.

For this clone: An end of the junction does not agree with germline; a read error may underlie this. The genes are TRBV5-4 and TRBJ2-7; 7 nucleotides align to TRBD2. CDR1 and CDR2 from the germline V gene are SGHNT and YYREEE (reference sequence). CDR3 length: 15 amino acids. CDR3 region: CASSLGTSASYEQYF. DNA for the CDR3: TGTGCCAGCAGTTTGGGAACTAGCGCCTCCTACGAGCAGTACTTC.

The chain recombines TRBV30 with TRBJ2-1; D could derive from TRBD1 or TRBD2 (5 bases each). The germline gives CDR1 GTSNPN, CDR2 SVGIG (reference sequence). Between the trimmed V and J ends, which lost 1 base and 8 bases, there was a span of 15 bases. The CDR3 consists of 14 residues. CDR3 sequence reads: CAWSAGLRDDEQFF. The CDR3 DNA sequence: TGTGCCTGGAGTGCAGGGCTTCGGGACGATGAGCAGTTCTTC.

This chain joins TRBV6-5 and TRBJ2-3; D might be TRBD1 or TRBD2, each matching 5 bases. The germline gives CDR1 MNHEY, CDR2 SVGAGI. The ends were cut back, 11 bases at V and 5 bases at J, with 17 bases in the middle. The length of the CDR3 is 13 residues. The CDR3 DNA reads as TGTGCCGGCCGGGACCGGTCCATAGATACGCAGTATTTT. Translated, it gives CAGRDRSIDTQYF.

The chain joins TRBV7-9 to TRBJ2-2, with D possibly being TRBD2 (5 bases). V gave up 5 bases and J gave up 6 bases, with 10 bases separating them. CDR3 size: 13 residues. From germline, CDR1 is SEHNR and CDR2 FQNEAQ (reference sequence). This CDR3 reads CASSLVDSGELFF. The CDR3 bases are TGTGCCAGCAGCCTGGTGGACTCCGGGGAGCTGTTTTTT.

This chain connects TRBV5-1 to TRBJ1-1; D unresolved. Germline V gene sequence: CDR1 SGHRS, CDR2 YFSETQ. This CDR3 spans 13 amino acids. The ends were cut back, 4 bases at V and 5 bases at J, with 12 bases in the middle. This chain's CDR3 is CASSAEGSTEAFF. Written as DNA, the CDR3 is TGCGCCAGCAGCGCGGAAGGTTCGACTGAAGCTTTCTTT.

V is TRBV11-3 and J is TRBJ2-5, with 7 nucleotides matching TRBD2. V lost 2 bases to trimming and J lost 4 bases; unmatched junction nucleotides: 7. Germline V lookup: CDR1 SGHNT, CDR2 YENEEA. The CDR3 length is 15 residues. This CDR3 is CASSLQGGGAETQYF. The CDR3 region has the DNA TGTGCCAGCAGCTTACAGGGCGGGGGTGCAGAGACCCAGTACTTC.

This rearrangement joins TRBV7-3 to TRBJ2-1, with TRBD1 matching over 8 bases. The CDR3 sequence is 15 residues long. Germline values: CDR1 SGHTA, CDR2 FQGTGA. Losses at the gene ends were 3 bases for V and 9 bases for J; bases not matched to a gene: 10. CDR3 nucleotide sequence: TGTGCCAGCAGCTTCCACAGGGGGTTGGAAGGTGAGCAGTTCTTC. Translated, it gives CASSFHRGLEGEQFF.

This clone was observed once. The V and J genes are TRBV6-5 and TRBJ1-4, with D perhaps TRBD1 (5 bases). The CDR3 is 14 residues long. V was pared by 8 bases and J by 8 bases, with 18 bases between. Germline V gives CDR1 MNHEY, CDR2 SVGAGI. CDR3 loop: CASWGPPDYEKLFF. The CDR3 DNA follows: TGTGCCAGCTGGGGCCCTCCCGATTACGAAAAACTGTTTTTT.

This chain joins TRBV19 and TRBJ2-2; D may be TRBD1 (5 bases). CDR1 and CDR2 from the germline V gene are LNHDA and SQIVND (reference sequence). CDR3 length: 15 amino acids. The ends were cut back, 5 bases at V and 4 bases at J, with 14 bases in the middle. The CDR3 loop is CASSPGHLTTGELFF. The CDR3 DNA reads as TGTGCCAGTAGTCCTGGACATTTAACCACCGGGGAGCTGTTTTTT.

V and J are TRBV5-1 and TRBJ2-6; D is possibly TRBD1 or TRBD2 (6 bases each). In germline, CDR1 is SGHRS, CDR2 YFSETQ. The CDR3 has 15 residues. V lost 4 bases to trimming and J lost 4 bases, with 12 bases between them. The CDR3 nucleotides read TGCGCCAGCAGCGTAAGGGGGGACGGGGCCAACGTCCTGACTTTC. This codes for CASSVRGDGANVLTF.